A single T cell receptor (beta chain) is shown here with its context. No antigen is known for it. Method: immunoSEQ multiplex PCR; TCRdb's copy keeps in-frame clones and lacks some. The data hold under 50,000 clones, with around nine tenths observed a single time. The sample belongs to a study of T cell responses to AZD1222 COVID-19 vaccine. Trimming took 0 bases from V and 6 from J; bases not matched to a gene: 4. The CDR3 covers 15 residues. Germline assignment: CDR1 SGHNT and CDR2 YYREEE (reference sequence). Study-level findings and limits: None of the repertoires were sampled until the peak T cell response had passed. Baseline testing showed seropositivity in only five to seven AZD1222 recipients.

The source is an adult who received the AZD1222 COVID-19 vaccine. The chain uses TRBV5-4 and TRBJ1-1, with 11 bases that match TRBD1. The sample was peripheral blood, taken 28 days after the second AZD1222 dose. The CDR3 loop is CASSLDTGQGAEAFF. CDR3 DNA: TGTGCCAGCAGCTTGGATACGGGACAGGGGGCTGAAGCTTTCTTT.